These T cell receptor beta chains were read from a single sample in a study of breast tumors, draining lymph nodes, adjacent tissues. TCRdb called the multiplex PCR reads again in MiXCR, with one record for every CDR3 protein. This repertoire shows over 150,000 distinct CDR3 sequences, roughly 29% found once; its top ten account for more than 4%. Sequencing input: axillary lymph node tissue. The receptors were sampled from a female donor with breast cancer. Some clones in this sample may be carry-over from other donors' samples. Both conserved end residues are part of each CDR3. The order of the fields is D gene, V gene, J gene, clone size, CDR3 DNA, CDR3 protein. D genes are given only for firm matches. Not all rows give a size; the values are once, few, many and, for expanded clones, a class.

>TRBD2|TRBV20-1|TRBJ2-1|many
TGCAGTGCTAGAGCTAGCGGGGCCAAATCCTACAATGAGCAGTTCTTC
CSARASGAKSYNEQFF
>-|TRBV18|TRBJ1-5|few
TGTGCCAGCTCACCAGCCGGCGGGACCAACAATCAGCCCCAGCATTTT
CASSPAGGTNNQPQHF
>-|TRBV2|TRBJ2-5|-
TGTGCCAGCAGTGCAGACACAGGGTTTGCCGGGGAGACCCAGTACTTC
CASSADTGFAGETQYF
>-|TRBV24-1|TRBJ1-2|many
TGTGCCACCAGTGATGTCTATGGCTACACCTTC
CATSDVYGYTF
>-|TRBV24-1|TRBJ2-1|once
TGTGCCACCAGTGAGGGAACAGGGTATCGTGAGCAGTTCTTC
CATSEGTGYREQFF
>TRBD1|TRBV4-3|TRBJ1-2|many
TGCGCCAGCAGCCAACGGACAGGGGAGTATGGCTACACCTTC
CASSQRTGEYGYTF
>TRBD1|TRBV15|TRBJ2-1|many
TGTGCCACCAGCAGAGACAGGGGGATAGTCAATGAGCAGTTCTTC
CATSRDRGIVNEQFF
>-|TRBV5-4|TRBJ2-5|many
TGTGCCAGCAGCTTAGGCCAGCAAGAGACCCAGTACTTC
CASSLGQQETQYF
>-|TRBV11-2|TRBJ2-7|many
TGTGCCAGCAGCCCTGGACAGTACGAGCAGTACTTC
CASSPGQYEQYF
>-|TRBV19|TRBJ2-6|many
TGTGCCACCTTCGACAGGTTAGGCGATGGGGCCAACGTCCTGACTTTC
CATFDRLGDGANVLTF
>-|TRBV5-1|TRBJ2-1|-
TGCGCCAGCAGCGGGGCGGGCACTCTCCGCGGTGAGCAGTTCTTC
CASSGAGTLRGEQFF
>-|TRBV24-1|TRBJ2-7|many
TGTGCCACCAGTGATTTCGACAGCTACGAGCAGTACTTC
CATSDFDSYEQYF
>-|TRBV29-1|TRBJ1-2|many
TGCAGCGTCAGGGACGGCTACACCTTC
CSVRDGYTF
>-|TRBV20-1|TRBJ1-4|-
TGCAGTGCTAGTCGTAGGGACAAACTGTTTTTT
CSASRRDKLFF
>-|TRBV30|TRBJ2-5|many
TGTGCCTGGAGCGTGGGCACTCCAGAGACCCAGTACTTC
CAWSVGTPETQYF
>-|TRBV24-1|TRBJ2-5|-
TGTGCCACCAGTGATCCCGGGGCAGGGGCCCAAGAGACCCAGTACTTC
CATSDPGAGAQETQYF
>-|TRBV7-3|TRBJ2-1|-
TGTGCCAGCAGCCTACGGGGGGCAAGCGAGGTCTTC
CASSLRGASEVF
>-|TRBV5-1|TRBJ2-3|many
TGCGCCAGCACCTGGGGGGGGGCTAGCACAGATACGCAGTATTTT
CASTWGGASTDTQYF
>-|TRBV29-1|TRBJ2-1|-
TGCAGCGTTGTTTACTACTTAGGGGCAGGTGAGCGGTTCTTC
CSVVYYLGAGERFF
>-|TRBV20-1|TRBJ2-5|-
TGCAGTGCTAGAGGGGAGGAGGGGCGGGCAGAGACCCAGTACTTC
CSARGEEGRAETQYF
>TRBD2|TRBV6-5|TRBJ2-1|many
TGTGCCAGCAGTTACAACCCCCTTCGCGGGAGAGGCTACAATGAGCAGTTCTTC
CASSYNPLRGRGYNEQFF
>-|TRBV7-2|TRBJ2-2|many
TGTGCCAGCAGCTTAAGAACAGGGGAGCTGTTTTTT
CASSLRTGELFF
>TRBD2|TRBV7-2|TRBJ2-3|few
TGTGCCAGCTCATCTTCGAGCGGGGGCCTGACGAGTACGCAGTATTTT
CASSSSSGGLTSTQYF
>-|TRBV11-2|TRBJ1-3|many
TGTGCCAGCAGCTCCCTGAGAGGAGGAAACACCATATATTTT
CASSSLRGGNTIYF
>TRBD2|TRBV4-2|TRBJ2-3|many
TGTGCCAGCAGGCTCGCTGCTCGAGCGGGAGGGTCAGATACGCAGTATTTT
CASRLAARAGGSDTQYF
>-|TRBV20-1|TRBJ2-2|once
TGCAGTGCTAGAAGTAGGGAGAAGAACACCGGGGAGCTGTTTTTT
CSARSREKNTGELFF
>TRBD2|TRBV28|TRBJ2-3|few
TGTGCCAGCACCCCTCCGGGACTAGCGGGAGAAATCACAGATACGCAGTATTTT
CASTPPGLAGEITDTQYF
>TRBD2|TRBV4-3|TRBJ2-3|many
TGCGCCAGCAGCCTGGGACTACCTAGCACAGATACGCAGTATTTT
CASSLGLPSTDTQYF